Presented here are 20 T cell receptor beta chains from one specimen sequenced in a study of control samples from healthy donors and cancer patients. TCRdb's copy holds only in-frame clones and misses some; the assay was immunoSEQ multiplex PCR. The sample lists 150,000 or so clones; 88% were seen once. Sequencing was performed on blood. These receptors all stem from a man aged 18 to 29 in good health.

V is TRBV12-5 and J is TRBJ1-2, with D possibly TRBD1 on 6 matching bases. Germline CDR1 and CDR2: LGHNT and FRNRAP. There are 14 residues in the CDR3. Deletions cut 2 bases from V and 6 bases from J, with 13 bases between. In DNA, the CDR3 is TGTGCTAGTGGTTTGCCTCCAGGGGTGGATGGCTACACCTTC. Amino acid sequence: CASGLPPGVDGYTF.

V usage is TRBV7-6 and J usage is TRBJ2-1; D is possibly TRBD2 (5 bases). The CDR3 is 15 residues long. V was trimmed by 0 bases and J by 8 bases, leaving 14 bases between them. CDR1 SGHVS and CDR2 FNYEAQ come from the germline V gene. This CDR3 is CASSLAGSGSDEQFF. The CDR3 DNA reads TGTGCCAGCAGCTTAGCGGGATCGGGGTCGGATGAGCAGTTCTTC.

This clone was counted a few times. This chain joins TRBV12-3 or TRBV12-4 and TRBJ2-7, with unresolved D. The V and J ends lost 4 bases and 4 bases respectively, with 11 bases between them. This CDR3 region has 13 residues. In nucleotides, the CDR3 is TGTGCCAGCAGTTCCCCCCGAAGTTACGAGCAGTACTTC. This sequence encodes CASSSPRSYEQYF.

The rearrangement joins TRBV7-2 to TRBJ2-1; a possible D gene is TRBD1 (5 bases). The CDR3 contains 16 residues. V lost 0 bases, J lost 9 bases, and 18 bases lay in between. In germline, CDR1 is SGHTA, CDR2 FQGNSA. The CDR3, as DNA: TGTGCCAGCAGCTTAGCGCGTACTATTCGCCAGGGTGAGCAGTTCTTC. Encoded protein: CASSLARTIRQGEQFF.

V gene TRBV6-6 combines with J gene TRBJ2-2; maybe TRBD1 (6 bases). Between the trimmed V and J ends, which lost 4 bases and 4 bases, there was a span of 7 bases. CDR1 and CDR2 (germline): MNHNY, SVGAGI (reference sequence). This CDR3 contains 13 residues. The CDR3 loop is CASSSQGTGELFF. The DNA of the CDR3 is TGTGCCAGCAGTTCACAGGGCACCGGGGAGCTGTTTTTT.

In this sample, this clone turned up once. This rearrangement joins TRBV25-1 to TRBJ2-3; the D gene could be TRBD1 or TRBD2 (5 bases each). Germline V gene lookup returns CDR1 MGHDK and CDR2 SYGVNS. Trimming took 3 bases from V and 3 from J, leaving 16 bases between them. This CDR3 is 16 amino acids long. The CDR3 spells CASSDSGTPITDTQYF. The CDR3, as DNA: TGTGCCAGCAGTGATTCCGGGACCCCGATTACAGATACGCAGTATTTT.

This chain links TRBV7-9 with TRBJ2-5; D is unresolved. Between the trimmed V and J ends, which lost 1 base and 2 bases, there was a span of 11 bases. The CDR3 is 15 amino acids. Germline V gives CDR1 SEHNR, CDR2 FQNEAQ (reference sequence). Here the CDR3 DNA reads TGTGCCAGCAGCTTAGGGCGTGCTGCTCAAGAGACCCAGTACTTC. This encodes CASSLGRAAQETQYF.

The V call is TRBV6-1, the J call TRBJ1-5; D gene uncertain. The CDR3 totals 12 residues. V lost 3 bases and J 3 bases, leaving 3 bases between the germline ends. From germline, CDR1 is MNHNS and CDR2 SASEGT. The CDR3 sequence is CASSDVNQPQHF. The CDR3 DNA reads as TGTGCCAGCAGTGACGTCAATCAGCCCCAGCATTTT.

Points on this clone: This sample also contains other DNA sequences that code for the same CDR3. The V call is TRBV7-3, the J call TRBJ1-1; no firm D call. Germline V lookup: CDR1 SGHTA, CDR2 FQGTGA. This CDR3 region has 14 residues. Trimming cost V 2 bases and J 4 bases, with 11 bases left between them. The CDR3 loop is CASSLSGGSTEAFF. The CDR3 DNA reads as TGTGCCAGCAGCTTATCAGGAGGGTCCACTGAAGCTTTCTTT.

This CDR3 is CASSLCFFLTDGTYEQYF. The CDR3 DNA is TGTGCCAGCAGTTTATGCTTTTTTTTGACAGACGGCACCTACGAGCAGTACTTC. The V call is TRBV27, the J call TRBJ2-7, with D possibly TRBD1 on 5 matching bases. Germline V CDR1 and CDR2: MNHEY, SMNVEV (reference sequence). Trimming took off 1 base at V and 2 bases at J, with 21 bases between the two ends. The CDR3 runs to 18 residues.

The genes are TRBV5-4 and TRBJ1-4; D may be TRBD1 (6 bases). This CDR3 has 14 amino acids. Germline values: CDR1 SGHNT, CDR2 YYREEE (reference sequence). V lost 4 bases and J lost 5, with 12 bases in between. The CDR3 loop reads CASSADSGNEKLFF. The CDR3 DNA reads as TGTGCCAGCAGCGCGGACAGTGGGAATGAAAAACTGTTTTTT. The full variable domain, in which reference TRBV5-4 and TRBJ1-4 provide the parts outside the CDR3, is ETGVTQSPTHLIKTRGQQVTLRCSSQSGHNTVSWYQQALGQGPQFIFQYYREEENGRGNFPPRFSGLQFPNYSSELNVNALELDDSALYLCASSADSGNEKLFFGSGTQLSVL.

The chain links TRBV29-1 to TRBJ2-5; possible D gene TRBD1, 5 bases. With 4 bases removed from V and 2 bases from J, the gap between germline ends came to 11 bases. The length of the CDR3 is 13 residues. The germline gives CDR1 SQVTM, CDR2 ANQGSEA. Written as DNA, the CDR3 is TGCAGCGTTGGAAGGGGATTACAAGAGACCCAGTACTTC. Its translation: CSVGRGLQETQYF. Full variable domain (missing parts from reference TRBV29-1 and TRBJ2-5): SAVISQKPSRDICQRGTSLTIQCQVDSQVTMMFWYRQQPGQSLTLIATANQGSEATYESGFVIDKFPISRPNLTFSTLTVSNMSPEDSSIYLCSVGRGLQETQYFGPGTRLLVL.

This clone appeared once. The junction and the germline gene differ at one end; a read error may be behind it. The V and J genes are TRBV20-1 and TRBJ1-2; D remains unclear. From germline, CDR1 is DFQATT and CDR2 SNEGSKA (reference sequence). CDR3 length equals 10 residues. The CDR3: CSATSGMPNF. The CDR3, as DNA: TGCAGTGCTACCTCGGGGATGCCGAACTTC.

The V and J genes are TRBV7-8 and TRBJ1-2, with D unclear. Germline CDR1 is SGHVS and CDR2 is FQNEAQ. Trimming left V 8 bases short and J 0 bases short, with 13 bases between. This CDR3 is built from 14 residues. For the CDR3, the DNA is TGTGCCAGCGCTCCGGCAGAATCTAACTATGGCTACACCTTC. Residues: CASAPAESNYGYTF. Variable domain in full (rest from reference TRBV7-8 and TRBJ1-2): GAGVSQSPRYKVAKRGQDVALRCDPISGHVSLFWYQQALGQGPEFLTYFQNEAQLDKSGLPSDRFFAERPEGSVSTLKIQRTQQEDSAVYLCASAPAESNYGYTFGSGTRLTVV.

The chain couples TRBV6-5 to TRBJ2-3; 8 nucleotides match TRBD2. CDR1 is MNHEY and CDR2 is SVGAGI in the germline V gene. The CDR3 has 16 residues. The ends lost 0 bases at V and 6 bases at J; junction bases unmatched: 8. CDR3 loop: CASSYSMAGGEDTQYF. CDR3 bases: TGTGCCAGCAGTTACTCGATGGCGGGGGGCGAGGATACGCAGTATTTT.

The chain combines TRBV5-1 with TRBJ1-6; no clear D gene. Germline values: CDR1 SGHRS, CDR2 YFSETQ. V lost 1 base to trimming and J lost 6 bases, with 14 bases between them. CDR3 length: 16 residues. This chain's CDR3 is CASSLWSRITNSPLHF. CDR3 coding DNA: TGCGCCAGCAGCTTGTGGAGCAGAATAACTAATTCACCCCTCCACTTT.

The chain carries TRBV21-1 and TRBJ2-5; the table's D call of TRBD1 was not tested on the DNA. TRBV21-1 represents a pseudogene. CDR3 length: 15 residues. CDR3 loop: CAITPGTGAPDAQYF. The CDR3 DNA follows: TGTGCCATCACGCCCGGGACAGGGGCGCCGGATGCCCAGTACTTC.

The chain recombines TRBV9 with TRBJ1-1; TRBD1 matches at 7 bases. This CDR3 spans 16 amino acids. Germline assignment: CDR1 SGDLS and CDR2 YYNGEE. V lost 4 bases, J lost 6 bases, and 15 bases stayed unmatched. CDR3 loop: CASSPHGAGGSPEAFF. DNA of the CDR3: TGTGCCAGCAGCCCCCACGGGGCAGGGGGATCCCCTGAAGCTTTCTTT.

The chain carries TRBV4-3 and TRBJ1-4; D ambiguous. Germline V gene data show CDR1 as LGHNA and CDR2 as YSLEER. The CDR3 is 15 amino acids. The V and J ends lost 0 bases and 2 bases respectively, with 7 bases between them. The DNA for the CDR3 is TGCGCCAGCAGCCAAGATAGATTTACTAATGAAAAACTGTTTTTT. It is translated as CASSQDRFTNEKLFF.

The count of this clone is one. The V call is TRBV7-8, the J call TRBJ2-7; 14 bases fit TRBD2. V was pared by 5 bases and J by 2 bases, with 8 bases of the junction left unmatched. This CDR3 has 17 amino acids. Germline loops: CDR1 SGHVS, CDR2 FQNEAQ. The CDR3 region has the DNA TGTGCCAGCAGCCACGGGACTAGCGGGGGACTCGCCTACGAGCAGTACTTC. It is translated as CASSHGTSGGLAYEQYF.